These T cell receptor beta chains were read from a single sample in a study of blood T cell repertoires in COVID-19. TCRdb keeps only in-frame clones here, not all; method: immunoSEQ multiplex PCR. The table records approximately 150,000 clones, 70% to 85% of them present only once. Sequencing was performed on peripheral blood. Receptors were obtained from a man between 60 and 75 years old with active or convalescent COVID-19. The CDR3 runs from the conserved cysteine through the conserved F or W. The D gene is left open where the match is weak. Rows may omit the clone size; those that give it use once, few, many or a size class.

v_gene	abundance	j_gene	len	d_gene	CDR3aa	CDR3nt
TRBV5-1	-	TRBJ2-7	17	TRBD2	CASSPGLAGPSSYEQYF	TGCGCCAGCAGCCCGGGACTAGCGGGGCCAAGCTCCTACGAGCAGTACTTC
TRBV10-3	-	TRBJ1-5	17	TRBD1	CAISESSGQYSNQPQHF	TGTGCCATCAGTGAGTCCTCGGGACAGTATAGCAATCAGCCCCAGCATTTT
TRBV3-1/TRBV3-2	-	TRBJ1-6	16	TRBD1	CASSHSGTAYNSPLHF	TGTGCCAGCAGCCATTCCGGGACAGCGTATAATTCACCCCTCCACTTT
TRBV11-2	-	TRBJ2-1	15	TRBD1	CASSLGTGIVYEQFF	TGTGCCAGCAGCCTGGGGACAGGGATTGTCTATGAGCAGTTCTTC
TRBV5-8	-	TRBJ2-2	17	TRBD2	CASSQLAGGRNTGELFF	TGTGCCAGCAGTCAACTAGCGGGGGGCCGGAACACCGGGGAGCTGTTTTTT
TRBV10-1	-	TRBJ2-3	13	-	CASSDAGIDTQYF	TGCGCCAGCAGTGACGCGGGTATAGATACGCAGTATTTT
TRBV5-1	-	TRBJ1-2	13	-	CASSFGQGAPNTF	-
TRBV6-2/TRBV6-3	-	TRBJ1-5	13	-	CASSRWSGQPQHF	TGTGCCAGCAGTAGATGGTCCGGTCAGCCCCAGCATTTT
TRBV10-3	-	TRBJ1-3	14	-	CAISDLDTGNTIYF	TGTGCCATCAGTGATTTGGACACTGGAAACACCATATATTTT
TRBV7-2	-	TRBJ2-1	12	-	CASSLLGGIEFF	TGTGCCAGCAGCTTGCTGGGCGGGATTGAGTTCTTC
TRBV18	once	TRBJ1-5	14	-	CASSPQGGNQPQHF	TGTGCCAGCTCACCGCAAGGAGGGAATCAGCCCCAGCATTTT
TRBV5-5	few	TRBJ1-1	18	-	CASSLDARRGIRNTEAFF	TGTGCCAGCAGCTTGGATGCCCGGCGGGGAATAAGGAACACTGAAGCTTTCTTT
TRBV4-3	-	TRBJ2-1	13	-	CASSSGPGTEQFF	TGCGCCAGCAGCTCTGGGCCCGGCACTGAGCAGTTCTTC
TRBV23-1	-	TRBJ1-3	17	-	CASSQPGLASSGNTIYF	TGCGCCAGCAGTCAACCGGGACTGGCGTCTTCTGGAAACACCATATATTTT
TRBV30	-	TRBJ2-1	15	-	CAWSGASSSYNEQFF	TGTGCCTGGAGTGGGGCCTCAAGCTCCTACAATGAGCAGTTCTTC
TRBV6-5	few	TRBJ2-7	14	-	CASSSGLYSYEQYF	TGTGCCAGCAGTTCGGGACTGTACTCCTACGAGCAGTACTTC
TRBV18	-	TRBJ2-5	13	TRBD1	CASSGTVQETQYF	TGTGCCAGCTCAGGGACAGTCCAAGAGACCCAGTACTTC
TRBV2	-	TRBJ2-7	16	TRBD2	CASSPAPSGGVYEQYF	TGTGCCAGCAGTCCAGCTCCTAGCGGGGGCGTCTACGAGCAGTACTTC
TRBV9	-	TRBJ2-7	14	-	CASSVFGSSYEQYF	TGTGCCAGCAGCGTGTTTGGGAGCTCCTACGAGCAGTACTTC
TRBV12-5	-	TRBJ1-1	16	-	CASGTYPRDLNTEAFF	TGTGCTAGTGGTACGTACCCCAGGGATTTGAACACTGAAGCTTTCTTT
TRBV6-5	-	TRBJ2-1	12	-	CASSQGFGEQFF	TGTGCCAGCAGTCAGGGGTTTGGGGAGCAGTTCTTC
TRBV4-3	-	TRBJ2-7	15	TRBD2	CASSQGTRLGGEQYF	TGCGCCAGCAGCCAAGGGACTAGGCTAGGTGGCGAGCAGTACTTC
TRBV7-2	-	TRBJ1-1	15	-	CASSPQNRVNTEAFF	TGTGCCAGCAGCCCACAGAACAGGGTGAACACTGAAGCTTTCTTT
TRBV19	few	TRBJ2-1	11	-	CASKMAGKQFF	TGTGCCAGCAAAATGGCGGGCAAGCAGTTCTTC
TRBV7-2	-	TRBJ1-4	13	-	CASSLGANEKLFF	TGTGCCAGCAGCTTAGGCGCTAATGAAAAACTGTTTTTT
TRBV3-1/TRBV3-2	-	TRBJ1-2	17	-	CASSYEYPHGEYYGYTF	TGTGCCAGCAGCTACGAATACCCCCACGGGGAATACTATGGCTACACCTTC
TRBV5-5	-	TRBJ2-6	16	-	CASSLVGGSGANVLTF	TGTGCCAGCAGCTTGGTCGGGGGCTCTGGGGCCAACGTCCTGACTTTC
TRBV11-3	once	TRBJ2-5	17	TRBD1	CASSFHLGTGGAETQYF	TGTGCCAGCAGCTTCCACCTCGGGACAGGGGGCGCAGAGACCCAGTACTTC
TRBV5-8	-	TRBJ2-1	18	TRBD2	CASSLERLAGVTYNEQFF	TGTGCCAGCAGCTTGGAACGACTAGCGGGAGTGACCTACAATGAGCAGTTCTTC
TRBV7-9	-	TRBJ2-1	15	-	CASSLMRAIKGEQFF	TGTGCCAGCAGCTTAATGAGGGCCATTAAAGGTGAGCAGTTCTTC
TRBV11-3	once	TRBJ2-5	12	-	CASSLRLETQYF	TGTGCCAGCAGCCTGAGGTTAGAGACCCAGTACTTC
TRBV6-6	-	TRBJ1-4	15	-	CASSYSGATNEKLFF	TGTGCCAGCAGTTACTCGGGCGCAACTAATGAAAAACTGTTTTTT
TRBV4-3	-	TRBJ2-2	18	TRBD2	CASSQARLAGGPGGELFF	TGCGCCAGCAGCCAAGCGCGACTAGCGGGGGGGCCAGGCGGGGAGCTGTTTTTT
TRBV7-2	-	TRBJ2-7	14	-	CASSSEGSYYEQYF	TGTGCCAGCAGCTCAGAGGGATCTTACTACGAGCAGTACTTC
TRBV27	-	TRBJ1-2	13	-	CASSLTGNYGYTF	TGTGCCAGCAGCCTAACAGGGAACTATGGCTACACCTTC
TRBV6-6	-	TRBJ1-1	14	-	CASTNQGRAMEAFF	TGTGCCAGCACTAATCAGGGGAGGGCCATGGAAGCTTTCTTT
TRBV5-4	-	TRBJ2-3	13	TRBD2	CATASGNTDTQYF	TGTGCCACGGCTAGCGGGAACACAGATACGCAGTATTTT
TRBV4-1	-	TRBJ1-2	16	-	CASSQVPTGTTYGYTF	TGCGCCAGCAGCCAAGTCCCAACAGGGACCACCTATGGCTACACCTTC
TRBV7-9	-	TRBJ2-5	12	-	CASSNHGETQYF	TGTGCCAGCAGCAACCACGGGGAGACCCAGTACTTC
TRBV19	-	TRBJ2-1	14	TRBD2	CASSLAGGYNEQFF	TGTGCCAGTAGTCTAGCGGGAGGGTACAATGAGCAGTTCTTC
TRBV12-5	-	TRBJ1-5	16	-	CASVGGAENSNQPQHF	TGTGCTAGTGTCGGGGGGGCGGAGAATAGCAATCAGCCCCAGCATTTT
TRBV5-1	-	TRBJ2-7	15	TRBD2	CASSLGGTSSDEQYF	TGCGCCAGCAGCTTGGGTGGGACTAGTAGCGACGAGCAGTACTTC
TRBV11-3	-	TRBJ2-4	18	TRBD2	CASSLEDPGLAGQNIQYF	TGTGCCAGCAGCTTAGAGGACCCGGGACTAGCGGGCCAAAACATTCAGTACTTC
TRBV12-3/TRBV12-4	-	TRBJ1-1	12	-	CASRTQGRGAFF	TGTGCCAGCAGGACGCAGGGTCGTGGAGCTTTCTTT
TRBV7-8	-	TRBJ1-2	18	TRBD1	CASSLAEFRGRGIHGYTF	TGTGCCAGCAGCTTAGCGGAGTTCAGGGGGCGAGGTATACATGGCTACACCTTC
TRBV7-8	-	TRBJ1-5	14	TRBD1	CASSQGQGNQPQHF	TGTGCCAGCAGCCAAGGACAGGGAAATCAGCCCCAGCATTTT
TRBV6-5	-	TRBJ1-1	15	-	CASSYSRVVNTEAFF	TGTGCCAGCAGTTACTCGAGGGTAGTGAACACTGAAGCTTTCTTT
TRBV29-1	-	TRBJ1-4	15	TRBD1	CSVAHQGETNEKLFF	TGCAGCGTCGCTCACCAGGGGGAAACTAATGAAAAACTGTTTTTT
TRBV19	-	TRBJ1-2	15	TRBD1	CASSIAKTGGYGYTF	TGTGCCAGTAGTATAGCTAAGACAGGGGGTTATGGCTACACCTTC
TRBV19	-	TRBJ1-3	14	-	CASSADGLGNTIYF	TGTGCCAGTAGCGCAGATGGGCTTGGAAACACCATATATTTT